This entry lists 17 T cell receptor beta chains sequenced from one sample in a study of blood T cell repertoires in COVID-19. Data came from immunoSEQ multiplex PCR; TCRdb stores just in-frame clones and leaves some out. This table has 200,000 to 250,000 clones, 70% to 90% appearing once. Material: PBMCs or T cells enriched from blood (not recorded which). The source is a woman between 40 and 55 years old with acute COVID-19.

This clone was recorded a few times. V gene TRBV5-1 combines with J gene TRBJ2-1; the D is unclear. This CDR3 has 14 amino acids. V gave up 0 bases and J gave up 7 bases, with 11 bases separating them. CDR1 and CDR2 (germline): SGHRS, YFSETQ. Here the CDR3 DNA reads TGCGCCAGCAGCTTGGGACTCCAAGGAAATGAGCAGTTCTTC. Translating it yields CASSLGLQGNEQFF. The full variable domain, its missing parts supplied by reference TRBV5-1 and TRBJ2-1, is KAGVTQTPRYLIKTRGQQVTLSCSPISGHRSVSWYQQTPGQGLQFLFEYFSETQRNKGNFPGRFSGRQFSNSRSEMNVSTLELGDSALYLCASSLGLQGNEQFFGPGTRLTVL.

The CDR3 coding sequence is TGTGCCAGCAGCTTGAGGCTAGCGGGACGTAATGAGCAGTTCTTC. This gives the protein CASSLRLAGRNEQFF. This chain uses TRBV7-3 with TRBJ2-1; 9 bases are shared with TRBD2. The CDR3 is made up of 15 amino acids. Germline CDR1 reads SGHTA; CDR2 reads FQGTGA. The trim removed 3 bases at V and 7 bases at J, leaving 7 bases unmatched.

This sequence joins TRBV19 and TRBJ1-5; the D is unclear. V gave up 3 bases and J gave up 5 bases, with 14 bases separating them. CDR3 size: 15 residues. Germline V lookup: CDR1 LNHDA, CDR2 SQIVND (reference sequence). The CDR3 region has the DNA TGTGCCAGTAGTATCGACGGGCAGCGGGATCAGCCCCAGCATTTT. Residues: CASSIDGQRDQPQHF.

Written as DNA, the CDR3 is TGTGCCAGCAGCATGGACAGGGGGCAGAGTGAGCAGTTCTTC. This translates into CASSMDRGQSEQFF. The chain joins TRBV11-2 to TRBJ2-1, with TRBD1 matching over 11 bases. The germline V gene encodes CDR1 SGHAT and CDR2 FQNNGV. The CDR3 has 14 amino acids. V lost 5 bases to trimming and J lost 9 bases; unmatched junction nucleotides: 6.

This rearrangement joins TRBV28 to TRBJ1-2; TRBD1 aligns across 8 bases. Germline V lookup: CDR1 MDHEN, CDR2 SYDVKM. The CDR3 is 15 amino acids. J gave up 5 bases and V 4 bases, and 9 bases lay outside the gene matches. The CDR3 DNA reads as TGTGCCAGCAGTTCCGTCGACAGGGGATGGTATGGCTACACCTTC. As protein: CASSSVDRGWYGYTF.

CDR3 protein: CASSPAWDRGQPQHF. As DNA, the CDR3 is TGTGCCAGCTCACCAGCCTGGGACAGGGGCCAGCCCCAGCATTTT. The chain uses TRBV18 and TRBJ1-5; TRBD1 matches 10 bases. The CDR3 length is 15 residues. V shed 2 bases, J shed 7 bases, and the junction held 5 bases outside the gene matches. The germline gives CDR1 KGHSH, CDR2 LQKENI.

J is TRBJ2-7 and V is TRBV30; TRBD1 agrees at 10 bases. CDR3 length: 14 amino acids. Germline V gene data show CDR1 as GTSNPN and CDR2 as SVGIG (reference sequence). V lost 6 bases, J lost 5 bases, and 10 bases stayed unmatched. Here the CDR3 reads CACLPRDRGDEQYF. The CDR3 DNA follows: TGTGCCTGCCTTCCCCGGGACAGGGGAGACGAGCAGTACTTC.

CDR3 sequence reads: CASSSSPGTGGETQYF. The CDR3 DNA sequence: TGTGCCAGCAGCTCCAGTCCCGGGACAGGGGGAGAGACCCAGTACTTC. The V call is TRBV5-5, the J call TRBJ2-5; 11 bases are a match to TRBD1. Trimming removed 3 bases from V and 4 bases from J; junction bases left unmatched: 8. The CDR3 extends over 16 amino acids. The V gene's germline CDR1 is SGHKS and CDR2 YYEKEE (reference sequence).

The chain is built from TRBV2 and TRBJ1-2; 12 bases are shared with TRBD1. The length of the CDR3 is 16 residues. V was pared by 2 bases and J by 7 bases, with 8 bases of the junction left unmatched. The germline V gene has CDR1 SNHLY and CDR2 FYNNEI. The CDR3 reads CASSEMGTGGVSGYTF. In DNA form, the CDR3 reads TGTGCCAGCAGTGAAATGGGGACAGGGGGCGTCTCTGGCTACACCTTC.

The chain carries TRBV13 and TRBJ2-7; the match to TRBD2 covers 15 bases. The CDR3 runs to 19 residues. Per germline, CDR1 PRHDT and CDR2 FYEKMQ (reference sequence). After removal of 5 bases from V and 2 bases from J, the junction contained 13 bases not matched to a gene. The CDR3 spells CASSDTPGLAGGLTYEQYF. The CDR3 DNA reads TGTGCCAGCAGCGACACCCCGGGACTAGCGGGAGGTCTTACCTACGAGCAGTACTTC.

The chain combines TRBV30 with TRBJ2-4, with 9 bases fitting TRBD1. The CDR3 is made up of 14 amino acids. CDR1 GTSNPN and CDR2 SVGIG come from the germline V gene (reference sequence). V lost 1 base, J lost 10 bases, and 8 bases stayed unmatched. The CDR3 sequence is CAWSDLTGGGIQYF. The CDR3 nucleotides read TGTGCCTGGAGTGACTTGACAGGGGGAGGTATTCAGTACTTC.

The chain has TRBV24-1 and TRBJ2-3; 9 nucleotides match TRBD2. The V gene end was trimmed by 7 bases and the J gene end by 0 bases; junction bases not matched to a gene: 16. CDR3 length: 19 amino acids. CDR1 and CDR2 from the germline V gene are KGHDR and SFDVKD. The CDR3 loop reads CATSAGLAGALLSTDTQYF. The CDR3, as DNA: TGTGCCACCAGCGCCGGTTTAGCGGGGGCGCTGCTCAGCACAGATACGCAGTATTTT.

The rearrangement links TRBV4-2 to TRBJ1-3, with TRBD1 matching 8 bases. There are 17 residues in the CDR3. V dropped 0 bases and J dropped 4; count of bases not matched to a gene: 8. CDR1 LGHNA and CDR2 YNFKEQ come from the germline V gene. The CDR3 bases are TGTGCCAGCAGCCAAGATGGGGGGACAGGAGGAGGAAACACCATATATTTT. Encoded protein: CASSQDGGTGGGNTIYF.

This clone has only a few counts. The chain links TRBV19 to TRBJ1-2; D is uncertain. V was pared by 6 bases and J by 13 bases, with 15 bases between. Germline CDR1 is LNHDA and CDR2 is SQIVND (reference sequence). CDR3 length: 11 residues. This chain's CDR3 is CASREVDGFTF. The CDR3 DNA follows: TGTGCCAGTAGAGAGGTCGATGGGTTCACCTTC.

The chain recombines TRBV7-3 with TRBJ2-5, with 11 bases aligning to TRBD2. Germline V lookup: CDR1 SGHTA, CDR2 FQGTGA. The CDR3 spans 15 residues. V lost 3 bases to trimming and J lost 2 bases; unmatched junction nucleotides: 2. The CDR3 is CASSLGTSGQETQYF. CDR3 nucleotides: TGTGCCAGCAGCTTGGGGACTAGCGGTCAAGAGACCCAGTACTTC.

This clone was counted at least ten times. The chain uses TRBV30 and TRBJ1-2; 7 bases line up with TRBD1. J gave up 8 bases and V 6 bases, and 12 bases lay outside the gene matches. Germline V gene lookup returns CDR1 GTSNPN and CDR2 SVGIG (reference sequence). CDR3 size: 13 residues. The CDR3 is CACGKGQPGGYTF. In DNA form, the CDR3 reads TGTGCCTGTGGAAAGGGACAGCCGGGGGGCTACACCTTC.

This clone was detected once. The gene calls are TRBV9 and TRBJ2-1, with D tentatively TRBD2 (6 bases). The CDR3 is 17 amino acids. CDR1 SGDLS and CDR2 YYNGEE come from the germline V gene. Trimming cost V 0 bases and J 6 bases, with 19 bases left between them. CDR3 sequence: CASSVDPPELASNEQFF. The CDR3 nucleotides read TGTGCCAGCAGCGTAGACCCTCCCGAACTAGCAAGCAATGAGCAGTTCTTC. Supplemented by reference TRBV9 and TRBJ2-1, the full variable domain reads DSGVTQTPKHLITATGQRVTLRCSPRSGDLSVYWYQQSLDQGLQFLIQYYNGEERAKGNILERFSAQQFPDLHSELNLSSLELGDSALYFCASSVDPPELASNEQFFGPGTRLTVL.